The 24 T cell receptor beta chains in this list originate from one sample, sequenced in a study of blood T cell dynamics during melanoma immunotherapy. Assay: immunoSEQ multiplex PCR; the TCRdb copy retains only in-frame clones and omits some. Of about 12,000 clones in the sample, around nine tenths were seen once. The time point was: pre-treatment baseline. This sample comprised blood, obtained from a patient treated with checkpoint blockade. Every receptor here comes from a human donor with melanoma.

V is TRBV18 and J is TRBJ1-2; D may be TRBD1 (5 bases). The V and J ends lost 3 bases and 8 bases respectively, with 22 bases between them. The CDR3 contains 16 residues. Germline CDR1 is KGHSH and CDR2 is LQKENI. The CDR3 protein is CASSPEGGGGTGGYTF. The CDR3 nucleotides are TGTGCCAGCTCACCTGAAGGAGGAGGTGGGACGGGCGGCTACACCTTC.

The chain couples TRBV19 to TRBJ1-2; possibly TRBD1 for D (5 bases). With 3 bases removed from V and 7 bases from J, the gap between germline ends came to 21 bases. Germline assignment: CDR1 LNHDA and CDR2 SQIVND (reference sequence). CDR3 length: 16 residues. The CDR3 sequence: CASSIAGLRVTGGYTF. CDR3 nucleotide sequence: TGTGCCAGTAGTATCGCGGGCCTCAGGGTAACGGGTGGCTACACCTTC.

This sequence joins TRBV7-2 and TRBJ2-2; D is possibly TRBD2 (6 bases). The CDR3 contains 16 residues. Trimming removed 2 bases at V and 1 base at J, with 11 bases between. Per the germline V gene, CDR1 is SGHTA and CDR2 is FQGNSA. The CDR3: CASSLRKAGNTGELFF. In DNA form, the CDR3 reads TGTGCCAGCAGCTTAAGAAAAGCGGGGAACACCGGGGAGCTGTTTTTT. The complete variable domain, with remaining parts taken from reference TRBV7-2 and TRBJ2-2, reads GAGVSQSPSNKVTEKGKDVELRCDPISGHTALYWYRQSLGQGLEFLIYFQGNSAPDKSGLPSDRFSAERTGGSVSTLTIQRTQQEDSAVYLCASSLRKAGNTGELFFGEGSRLTVL.

The CDR3: CASSLGPSNEKLFF. The CDR3 DNA sequence: TGCGCCAGCAGCTTGGGGCCTTCTAATGAAAAACTGTTTTTT. This chain links TRBV5-1 with TRBJ1-4, with D unclear. CDR1 is SGHRS, CDR2 YFSETQ, per germline. V gave up 0 bases and J gave up 3 bases, with 6 bases separating them. CDR3 length: 14 amino acids.

This chain connects TRBV9 to TRBJ2-7; TRBD2 matches at 7 bases. CDR1 and CDR2 (germline): SGDLS, YYNGEE. With V trimmed by 2 bases and J by 0 bases, 11 bases remained unmatched. The CDR3 totals 17 residues. For the CDR3, the DNA is TGTGCCAGCAGCGTGGGGAGGGTCGGCCCAAGCTCCTACGAGCAGTACTTC. The encoded protein is CASSVGRVGPSSYEQYF. Full variable domain (missing parts from reference TRBV9 and TRBJ2-7): DSGVTQTPKHLITATGQRVTLRCSPRSGDLSVYWYQQSLDQGLQFLIQYYNGEERAKGNILERFSAQQFPDLHSELNLSSLELGDSALYFCASSVGRVGPSSYEQYFGPGTRLTVT.

The chain employs TRBV6-6 and TRBJ1-2; 12 bases are shared with TRBD1. Germline V lookup: CDR1 MNHNY, CDR2 SVGAGI (reference sequence). The CDR3 has 14 residues. V shed 6 bases and J 7 bases; nucleotides not matched to a gene: 6. The CDR3 DNA is TGTGCCAGCAGCTGGGACAGGGGGCGGGGTGGCTACACCTTC. Residues: CASSWDRGRGGYTF.

The genes are TRBV18 and TRBJ1-2; D remains unclear. This CDR3 has 13 amino acids. V lost 1 base and J 7 bases, leaving 10 bases between the germline ends. Germline CDR1 KGHSH, CDR2 LQKENI. CDR3 nucleotide sequence: TGTGCCAGCTCACCACAGGTCCGGGGTGGCTACACCTTC. Encoded protein: CASSPQVRGGYTF.

The chain couples TRBV5-1 to TRBJ2-2, with 9 bases that match TRBD1. V trimming: 4 bases; J trimming: 6 bases; junction bases outside the gene matches: 13. CDR1 and CDR2 (germline): SGHRS, YFSETQ. This CDR3 spans 17 amino acids. CDR3 in DNA: TGCGCCAGCAGCCCTGGAGGGTACAGGGGGCAGGCCGGGGAGCTGTTTTTT. This gives the protein CASSPGGYRGQAGELFF.

The chain carries TRBV14 and TRBJ2-2; D not certain. Deletions cut 6 bases from V and 10 bases from J, with 9 bases between. The CDR3 covers 11 residues. Germline-derived CDR1 and CDR2 are SGHDN and FVKESK. This CDR3 is CASSRRVELFF. In DNA, the CDR3 is TGTGCCAGCAGTCGCAGAGTGGAGCTGTTTTTT. Together with reference TRBV14 and TRBJ2-2, the CDR3 gives the full variable domain: EAGVTQFPSHSVIEKGQTVTLRCDPISGHDNLYWYRRVMGKEIKFLLHFVKESKQDESGMPNNRFLAERTGGTYSTLKVQPAELEDSGVYFCASSRRVELFFGEGSRLTVL.

Turning to this clone: The same CDR3 also results from other DNA sequences found in this sample. J is TRBJ2-2 and V is TRBV27; D is uncertain. Trimming cost V 3 bases and J 6 bases, with 11 bases left between them. The germline CDR1 and CDR2 sequences are MNHEY and SMNVEV (reference sequence). CDR3 length: 14 amino acids. DNA for the CDR3: TGTGCCAGCAGTTTTCCCAACTCTGCCGGGGAGCTGTTTTTT. Its protein product is CASSFPNSAGELFF.

Here the CDR3 DNA reads TGTGCCAGCAGCCCAAGATTTGCAGCCTGGGAGCGTTATGACACCGGGGAGCTGTTTTTT. The encoded protein is CASSPRFAAWERYDTGELFF. The chain links TRBV7-8 to TRBJ2-2; possible D gene TRBD2, 5 bases. The CDR3 loop spans 20 amino acids. The V end lost 5 bases, the J end lost 3 bases, and 28 bases lay between the germline ends. Looked up from germline, CDR1 is SGHVS and CDR2 is FQNEAQ. The whole variable domain, filled in from reference TRBV7-8 and TRBJ2-2, reads GAGVSQSPRYKVAKRGQDVALRCDPISGHVSLFWYQQALGQGPEFLTYFQNEAQLDKSGLPSDRFFAERPEGSVSTLKIQRTQQEDSAVYLCASSPRFAAWERYDTGELFFGEGSRLTVL.

CDR3 amino acids: CASSQVLLRASGSTDTQYF. CDR3 nucleotides: TGCGCCAGCAGCCAAGTTCTTCTTAGAGCTAGCGGGAGCACAGATACGCAGTATTTT. The V call is TRBV4-3, the J call TRBJ2-3; TRBD2 matches at 8 bases. This CDR3 has 19 residues. The V gene end was trimmed by 1 base and the J gene end by 0 bases; junction bases not matched to a gene: 12. CDR1 is LGHNA and CDR2 is YSLEER in the germline V gene.

This clone was picked up one time. The chain is built from TRBV18 and TRBJ2-6; D perhaps matches TRBD2 (5 bases). CDR3 length: 15 residues. V was shortened by 6 bases and J by 4 bases, with 13 bases between the two germline ends. The germline gives CDR1 KGHSH, CDR2 LQKENI. This chain's CDR3 is CASSPRESGANVLTF. As DNA, the CDR3 is TGTGCCAGCTCTCCGAGGGAATCCGGGGCCAACGTCCTGACTTTC.

A few counts support this clone. The J gene is TRBJ1-1, the V gene TRBV2; D call uncertain. Germline CDR1 reads SNHLY; CDR2 reads FYNNEI. V lost 6 bases and J lost 11, with 10 bases in between. There are 10 residues in the CDR3. The CDR3 nucleotides are TGTGCCAGCAGATGGAATTCGGCTTTCTTT. It translates to CASRWNSAFF. The full variable domain, rest sourced from reference TRBV2 and TRBJ1-1, is EPEVTQTPSHQVTQMGQEVILRCVPISNHLYFYWYRQILGQKVEFLVSFYNNEISEKSEIFDDQFSVERPDGSNFTLKIRSTKLEDSAMYFCASRWNSAFFGQGTRLTVV.

This chain joins TRBV19 and TRBJ2-3; no reliable D call. There are 14 residues in the CDR3. From germline, CDR1 is LNHDA and CDR2 SQIVND (reference sequence). V lost 3 bases, J lost 3 bases, and 10 bases lay in between. The CDR3: CASSIIAGTDTQYF. The CDR3 coding sequence is TGTGCCAGTAGTATTATAGCCGGAACAGATACGCAGTATTTT.

V and J are TRBV27 and TRBJ2-3; 8 bases line up with TRBD2. Germline V gene lookup returns CDR1 MNHEY and CDR2 SMNVEV (reference sequence). V shed 4 bases and J 4 bases; nucleotides not matched to a gene: 7. The CDR3 consists of 15 residues. CDR3 residues: CASSSPREGADTQYF. The CDR3 DNA reads as TGTGCCAGCAGTTCCCCCCGGGAGGGGGCAGATACGCAGTATTTT.

The genes are TRBV27 and TRBJ1-1, with a possible D match to TRBD1 (5 bases). Trimming removed 5 bases from V and 4 bases from J, with 11 bases in between. The CDR3 has 13 residues. CDR1 and CDR2 (germline): MNHEY, SMNVEV (reference sequence). CDR3 in amino acids: CASSGRRGTEAFF. In DNA form, the CDR3 reads TGTGCCAGCAGTGGACGGAGGGGCACTGAAGCTTTCTTT.

The V call is TRBV18, the J call TRBJ1-1; D remains ambiguous. The CDR3 has 13 residues. V lost 2 bases to trimming and J lost 3 bases, with 7 bases between them. CDR1 and CDR2 from the germline V gene are KGHSH and LQKENI. The CDR3 DNA follows: TGTGCCAGCTCACCATTACGAGACACTGAAGCTTTCTTT. Encoded protein: CASSPLRDTEAFF.

This chain uses TRBV6-1 with TRBJ2-7; no clear D. Germline loops: CDR1 MNHNS, CDR2 SASEGT. Trimming took off 0 bases at V and 11 bases at J, with 11 bases between the two ends. CDR3 size: 12 residues. The CDR3 coding sequence is TGTGCCAGCAGTGAAGCTGGGCAGGTGGAGTACTTC. This translates into CASSEAGQVEYF.

CDR3 region: CASSLGGYSNQPQHF. Here the CDR3 DNA reads TGTGCCAGCAGCTTAGGGGGGTATAGCAATCAGCCCCAGCATTTT. This chain uses TRBV7-9 with TRBJ1-5; possibly TRBD1 for D (5 bases). V lost 1 base to trimming and J lost 0 bases, with 7 bases between them. From germline, CDR1 is SEHNR and CDR2 FQNEAQ (reference sequence). The CDR3 extends over 15 amino acids.

The gene calls are TRBV12-5 and TRBJ2-5, with a tentative D call TRBD2 (5 bases). The V gene lost 6 bases and the J gene lost 2 bases, with 10 bases spanning the gap. CDR3 length: 13 amino acids. Germline V gene data show CDR1 as LGHNT and CDR2 as FRNRAP. This CDR3 reads CASGPAVQETQYF. CDR3 sequence (DNA): TGTGCTAGTGGCCCAGCGGTACAAGAGACCCAGTACTTC.

This clone was seen only once. CDR3 protein: CASMGTASEQYF. The CDR3 nucleotides are TGCGCCAGCATGGGAACAGCAAGCGAGCAGTACTTC. The rearrangement uses TRBV10-2 and TRBJ2-7; D gene unclear. V lost 7 bases to trimming and J lost 6 bases, with 13 bases between them. The germline CDR1 and CDR2 sequences are WSHSY and SAAADI. The CDR3 covers 12 residues.

V usage is TRBV5-6 and J usage is TRBJ2-3; TRBD2 is a possible D gene (5 bases). The CDR3 is made up of 17 amino acids. The germline CDR1 and CDR2 sequences are SGHDT and YYEEEE. V was trimmed by 3 bases and J by 4 bases, leaving 21 bases between them. The CDR3 sequence is CASSSVGDPTFPDTQYF. CDR3 bases: TGTGCCAGCAGCTCGGTGGGAGACCCCACCTTCCCAGATACGCAGTATTTT.

The rearrangement links TRBV28 to TRBJ1-2; possibly TRBD1 for D (6 bases). Germline loops: CDR1 MDHEN, CDR2 SYDVKM. CDR3 size: 14 residues. The ends were cut back, 8 bases at V and 4 bases at J, with 17 bases in the middle. CDR3 coding DNA: TGTGCCAGCGTCCCCCCCGGGACACGCTATGGCTACACCTTC. Its protein product is CASVPPGTRYGYTF.